This TCR beta chain was documented in a study of identical twins. This clonotype has a handful of counts. The CDR3 consists of 15 residues. CDR1 and CDR2 (germline): DFQATT, SNEGSKA (reference sequence). TCRdb re-derived calls from the 5' RACE reads in MiXCR, one entry per CDR3 protein. The table records 1.5 million to 2 million distinct CDR3 sequences, around 33% of them present only once. This TCR derives from a newborn girl in good health. Sequenced material: cord blood. The V gene is TRBV20-1, the J gene TRBJ2-5; TRBD2 matches 7 bases. Matching the DNA end better, TRBJ2-7 makes the J call doubtful. CDR3 DNA: TGCAGTGCTAACCCTTTCGGGAGGCCGACCTACGAGCAGTACTTC. Amino acid sequence: CSANPFGRPTYEQYF.